Each of the 27 T cell receptor beta chains below was sequenced from the same sample in a study of blood T cell repertoires in COVID-19. TCRdb keeps only in-frame clones here, not all; method: immunoSEQ multiplex PCR. The sample includes roughly 87,000 clones, less than 80% of them seen just once. The sequenced sample consisted of peripheral blood. The receptor set was obtained from a woman older than 75 with acute or convalescent COVID-19.

This chain joins TRBV5-1 and TRBJ2-2; tentative D call: TRBD2 (6 bases). The CDR3 has 14 residues. V lost 3 bases, J lost 9 bases, and 15 bases lay in between. Germline loops: CDR1 SGHRS, CDR2 YFSETQ. The CDR3 is CASSSPGLRWELFF. CDR3 in DNA: TGCGCCAGCAGCTCCCCGGGACTCCGATGGGAGCTGTTTTTT.

The chain uses TRBV7-2 and TRBJ2-7, with D maybe TRBD1 (6 bases). This CDR3 is 15 amino acids long. Germline loops: CDR1 SGHTA, CDR2 FQGNSA. Deletions cut 5 bases from V and 0 bases from J, with 14 bases between. The CDR3 here is CASSLQGPSSYEQYF. CDR3 nucleotides: TGTGCCAGCAGCCTTCAGGGGCCGAGCTCCTACGAGCAGTACTTC.

V and J are TRBV28 and TRBJ2-7, with D perhaps TRBD1 (6 bases). The CDR3 loop spans 14 amino acids. The V and J ends lost 5 bases and 5 bases respectively, with 16 bases between them. CDR1 and CDR2 (germline): MDHEN, SYDVKM. The CDR3 spells CASSLPPGVNEQYF. The CDR3 region has the DNA TGTGCCAGCAGTCTCCCCCCAGGGGTTAACGAGCAGTACTTC. The entire variable domain, with the rest obtained from reference TRBV28 and TRBJ2-7, is as follows: DVKVTQSSRYLVKRTGEKVFLECVQDMDHENMFWYRQDPGLGLRLIYFSYDVKMKEKGDIPEGYSVSREKKERFSLILESASTNQTSMYLCASSLPPGVNEQYFGPGTRLTVT.

The J gene is TRBJ2-7, the V gene TRBV5-6, with D possibly matching TRBD2 (6 bases). This CDR3 has 15 amino acids. Trimming left V 3 bases short and J 0 bases short, with 13 bases between. Germline lookup yields CDR1 SGHDT and CDR2 YYEEEE. CDR3 DNA sequence: TGTGCCAGCAGCTCCGGGGGAATCACCTCCTACGAGCAGTACTTC. Encoded protein: CASSSGGITSYEQYF.

J is TRBJ1-5 and V is TRBV6-5, with 10 bases that match TRBD1. This CDR3 is built from 15 residues. With V trimmed by 9 bases and J by 1 base, 6 bases remained unmatched. CDR1 is MNHEY and CDR2 is SVGAGI in the germline V gene. The CDR3 region is CARGGQGLSNQPQHF. The CDR3 DNA sequence: TGTGCCAGGGGGGGACAGGGGTTAAGCAATCAGCCCCAGCATTTT.

This chain links TRBV20-1 with TRBJ1-1; no clear D. V was cut by 8 bases and J by 3 bases, with 7 bases left in between. From germline, CDR1 is DFQATT and CDR2 SNEGSKA (reference sequence). The CDR3 is 10 amino acids. The CDR3 reads CSPQYTEAFF. The CDR3, as DNA: TGCAGTCCGCAGTACACTGAAGCTTTCTTT.

By sample fraction, this clone is medium-sized (0.01 to 0.1%). The V and J genes are TRBV5-1 and TRBJ1-3, with D perhaps matching TRBD1 (6 bases). Germline-derived CDR1 and CDR2 are SGHRS and YFSETQ. V was shortened by 4 bases and J by 4 bases, with 9 bases between the two germline ends. The CDR3 is 13 residues long. This CDR3 is CASSITGGNTIYF. CDR3 bases: TGCGCCAGCAGCATCACAGGGGGAAACACCATATATTTT.

This chain connects TRBV19 to TRBJ1-2; maybe TRBD1 (6 bases). CDR1 and CDR2 from the germline V gene are LNHDA and SQIVND (reference sequence). The length of the CDR3 is 11 residues. The V end lost 8 bases, the J end lost 8 bases, and 12 bases lay between the germline ends. CDR3 nucleotide sequence: TGTGCCAGTGGAAACAGGGACGGCTACACCTTC. Amino acids: CASGNRDGYTF.

The chain links TRBV3-1 (or the pseudogene TRBV3-2) to TRBJ1-2; a possible D gene is TRBD1 (6 bases). Germline assignment: CDR1 LGHDT and CDR2 YNNKEL (reference sequence). The ends were cut back, 2 bases at V and 4 bases at J, with 8 bases in the middle. The CDR3 runs 13 residues. DNA for the CDR3: TGTGCCAGCAGCCAAATGGGGGCCTATGGCTACACCTTC. Translated, it gives CASSQMGAYGYTF.

This chain joins TRBV18 and TRBJ1-2; D is perhaps TRBD1 (5 bases). Germline V gene lookup returns CDR1 KGHSH and CDR2 LQKENI. This CDR3 comprises 15 residues. Trimming left V 3 bases short and J 3 bases short, with 14 bases between. Written as DNA, the CDR3 is TGTGCCAGCTCACCCGGACAAGGACCTCACTATGGCTACACCTTC. This translates into CASSPGQGPHYGYTF.

The gene calls are TRBV7-2 and TRBJ2-7; 9 nucleotides line up with TRBD2. The CDR3 loop spans 14 amino acids. Germline V gene sequence: CDR1 SGHTA, CDR2 FQGNSA. V shed 3 bases, J shed 2 bases, and the junction held 2 bases outside the gene matches. The CDR3 DNA follows: TGTGCCAGCAGCTTTACTAGCGGGCCCTACGAGCAGTACTTC. This gives the protein CASSFTSGPYEQYF.

There are a few counts of this clone. This sample also contains other DNA sequences that code for the same CDR3. The chain combines TRBV12-3 or TRBV12-4 with TRBJ1-1, with 7 bases aligning to TRBD1. The CDR3 is made up of 13 amino acids. V shed 3 bases and J 11 bases; nucleotides not matched to a gene: 9. CDR3 DNA: TGTGCCAGCAGTTTGGACAGGACATTGTACGCTTTCTTT. Amino acid sequence: CASSLDRTLYAFF.

The chain employs TRBV5-1 and TRBJ2-1, with D perhaps matching TRBD1 (6 bases). V was pared by 4 bases and J by 0 bases, with 17 bases between. This CDR3 region has 17 residues. The germline V gene has CDR1 SGHRS and CDR2 YFSETQ. CDR3 sequence reads: CASSHATGRDSYNEQFF. CDR3 in DNA: TGCGCCAGCAGCCACGCAACAGGGCGCGACTCCTACAATGAGCAGTTCTTC.

The V call is TRBV5-1, the J call TRBJ2-2; D possibly corresponds to TRBD1 (6 bases). The CDR3 has 16 residues. V was shortened by 2 bases and J by 4 bases, with 15 bases between the two germline ends. CDR1 is SGHRS and CDR2 is YFSETQ in the germline V gene. CDR3 in amino acids: CASSFFDPGVTGELFF. DNA for the CDR3: TGCGCCAGCAGCTTCTTTGACCCAGGGGTCACCGGGGAGCTGTTTTTT.

V is TRBV5-4 and J is TRBJ1-2; TRBD1 is a possible D gene (6 bases). Trimming left V 4 bases short and J 6 bases short, with 16 bases between. CDR3 length: 14 residues. CDR1 is SGHNT, CDR2 YYREEE, per germline (reference sequence). The CDR3 sequence is CASSRLQGVDGYTF. The DNA of the CDR3 is TGTGCCAGCAGCCGACTACAGGGTGTCGATGGCTACACCTTC.

The chain recombines TRBV6-5 with TRBJ1-4, with 7 positions matching TRBD1. The CDR3 has 14 residues. Germline V gene data show CDR1 as MNHEY and CDR2 as SVGAGI. V gave up 6 bases and J gave up 7 bases; unmatched junction bases: 8. The CDR3 is CASRATGMSEKLFF. The CDR3 nucleotides read TGTGCCAGCAGGGCGACAGGGATGAGTGAAAAACTGTTTTTT.

This chain connects TRBV6-6 to TRBJ2-3, with 7 nucleotides matching TRBD2. Trimming cost V 6 bases and J 5 bases; bases outside gene matches: 5. Germline V gene sequence: CDR1 MNHNY, CDR2 SVGAGI (reference sequence). The length of the CDR3 is 13 residues. CDR3 region: CASSREEIDTQYF. The DNA of the CDR3 is TGTGCCAGCAGCCGGGAGGAGATAGATACGCAGTATTTT.

A single count supports this clone. The chain links TRBV11-2 to TRBJ1-1; D call uncertain. The CDR3 is 13 residues long. V dropped 4 bases and J dropped 5 bases, with 11 bases sitting between them. Per the germline V gene, CDR1 is SGHAT and CDR2 is FQNNGV. The CDR3 loop reads CASSSSSITEAFF. Written as DNA, the CDR3 is TGTGCCAGCAGCTCTTCGAGCATTACTGAAGCTTTCTTT.

The V call is TRBV6-2 or TRBV6-3, the J call TRBJ2-2; possibly TRBD1 for D (6 bases). This CDR3 comprises 15 residues. The germline V gene encodes CDR1 MNHEY and CDR2 SVGEGT. Trimming left V 2 bases short and J 6 bases short, with 13 bases between. The CDR3 reads CASSYPVYRAGELFF. The CDR3 bases are TGTGCCAGCAGTTACCCCGTTTACAGGGCCGGGGAGCTGTTTTTT.

CDR3 DNA sequence: TGTGCCAGCAGCTTGGCCGGGAATGGAGAGACCCAGTACTTC. Translation: CASSLAGNGETQYF. The rearrangement joins TRBV5-4 to TRBJ2-5, with D perhaps matching TRBD2 (5 bases). The CDR3 sequence is 14 residues long. The V and J ends lost 0 bases and 4 bases respectively, with 10 bases between them. Germline loops: CDR1 SGHNT, CDR2 YYREEE (reference sequence).

In its sample, this clone was seen once. The V gene is TRBV19, the J gene TRBJ2-6; no clear D. The germline V and J ends were trimmed by 10 bases and 0 bases, with 10 bases remaining between them. The CDR3 covers 14 residues. The germline gives CDR1 LNHDA, CDR2 SQIVND (reference sequence). This CDR3 reads CATDKSSGANVLTF. The CDR3 DNA reads as TGTGCCACCGACAAGAGCTCTGGGGCCAACGTCCTGACTTTC.

The chain joins TRBV5-1 to TRBJ1-1, with unresolved D. CDR1 is SGHRS, CDR2 YFSETQ, per germline. V gave up 4 bases and J gave up 5 bases, with 12 bases separating them. This CDR3 spans 13 amino acids. The CDR3 here is CASSPSGWTEAFF. CDR3 in DNA: TGCGCCAGCAGCCCGTCCGGGTGGACTGAAGCTTTCTTT.

CDR3 region: CASSFLPGGNYGYTF. As DNA, the CDR3 is TGTGCCAGCAGCTTTCTTCCGGGTGGGAACTATGGCTACACCTTC. V gene TRBV5-5 combines with J gene TRBJ1-2; D ambiguous. V lost 2 bases to trimming and J lost 2 bases, with 13 bases between them. Germline V CDR1 and CDR2: SGHKS, YYEKEE (reference sequence). The CDR3 length is 15 residues.

V is TRBV2 and J is TRBJ1-1; no clear D. V lost 2 bases to trimming and J lost 1 base, with 8 bases between them. The CDR3 covers 14 residues. Per germline, CDR1 SNHLY and CDR2 FYNNEI. The CDR3 is CASSEHRTNTEAFF. Written as DNA, the CDR3 is TGTGCCAGCAGTGAACATAGAACGAACACTGAAGCTTTCTTT.

V and J are TRBV5-8 and TRBJ2-3; 7 bases fit TRBD2. The germline gives CDR1 SGHTS, CDR2 YDEGEE. The CDR3 sequence is 16 residues long. The V and J ends lost 0 bases and 3 bases, in that order; junction bases with no gene match: 7. Written as DNA, the CDR3 is TGTGCCAGCAGCTTGGAAGGAAGCGGGGCGACAGATACGCAGTATTTT. It translates to CASSLEGSGATDTQYF.

V gene TRBV4-1 combines with J gene TRBJ2-4; perhaps TRBD1 as D (6 bases). Trimming pared 4 bases from V and 6 bases from J, leaving 19 bases between. The CDR3 covers 16 residues. The germline V gene encodes CDR1 MGHRA and CDR2 YSYEKL. The CDR3 protein is CASSLGTMYFGNIQYF. The CDR3 DNA follows: TGCGCCAGCAGCCTAGGGACAATGTATTTTGGAAACATTCAGTACTTC.

This rearrangement joins TRBV18 to TRBJ2-3, with 13 nucleotides matching TRBD2. This CDR3 contains 16 residues. Germline V gene lookup returns CDR1 KGHSH and CDR2 LQKENI. The V gene end was trimmed by 3 bases and the J gene end by 2 bases; junction bases not matched to a gene: 2. The CDR3 region has the DNA TGTGCCAGCTCACCGGGGACTAGCGGGGTCACAGATACGCAGTATTTT. Its translation: CASSPGTSGVTDTQYF.